Shown below are 25 T cell receptor beta chains from a single sample sequenced in a study of shared clonotypes between healthy human individuals. Only in-frame clones appear in the TCRdb table, and some are missing; sequencing was by immunoSEQ multiplex PCR. The profile shows 2 million to 2.5 million clones, more than 85% of them singletons. Sequenced material: naive CD4+ T cells from PBMCs. The subset here: CD45RA+ positively selected. The receptors derive from a man aged 18 to 29 in good health. Some clones in this sample may be carry-over from other donors' samples.

V usage is TRBV11-3 and J usage is TRBJ2-6; D remains unclear. Germline assignment: CDR1 SGHNT and CDR2 YENEEA. V shed 1 base and J shed 2 bases, with 9 bases lying between them. CDR3 length equals 16 residues. The CDR3 loop reads CASSLASGAGANVLTF. CDR3 coding DNA: TGTGCCAGCAGCTTAGCATCAGGTGCTGGGGCCAACGTCCTGACTTTC.

Only one count was recorded for this clone. The chain combines TRBV10-3 with TRBJ2-3; TRBD2 matches 13 bases. The germline gives CDR1 ENHRY, CDR2 SYGVKD. This CDR3 has 16 amino acids. The V segment lost 6 bases and the J segment 0 bases; nucleotides outside the gene matches: 3. Here the CDR3 DNA reads TGTGCCATCAGACAGGGACTAGCGGGGAGCACAGATACGCAGTATTTT. The encoded protein is CAIRQGLAGSTDTQYF.

A word on this clone: Within the sample, other DNA sequences also encode this same CDR3. The V call is TRBV28, the J call TRBJ1-2; D is possibly TRBD1 (6 bases). V gave up 5 bases and J gave up 4 bases, with 8 bases separating them. The CDR3 has 12 amino acids. Germline values: CDR1 MDHEN, CDR2 SYDVKM. CDR3 in amino acids: CASSPQGYGYTF. The CDR3 DNA reads as TGTGCCAGCAGTCCACAGGGCTATGGCTACACCTTC.

The chain links TRBV15 to TRBJ1-1; D not certain. Germline V gene data show CDR1 as LNHNV and CDR2 as YYDKDF (reference sequence). CDR3 length: 14 amino acids. The V and J ends lost 3 bases and 10 bases respectively, with 18 bases between them. The CDR3 protein is CATSSPGPPWIAFF. CDR3 nucleotide sequence: TGTGCCACCAGCAGCCCCGGTCCCCCCTGGATAGCTTTCTTT.

The V call is TRBV27, the J call TRBJ1-1; TRBD1 aligns across 7 bases. The CDR3 is 15 amino acids. J gave up 0 bases and V 4 bases, and 5 bases lay outside the gene matches. Germline values: CDR1 MNHEY, CDR2 SMNVEV (reference sequence). In DNA, the CDR3 is TGTGCCAGCAGTTCCACAGGGGTCGTGAACACTGAAGCTTTCTTT. It specifies CASSSTGVVNTEAFF.

The V call is TRBV4-2, the J call TRBJ2-2, with D hard to call. V lost 4 bases and J lost 7, with 7 bases in between. The CDR3 extends over 12 amino acids. CDR1 and CDR2 from the germline V gene are LGHNA and YNFKEQ. Here the CDR3 DNA reads TGTGCCAGCAGCCCAGCGAGCGGGGAGCTGTTTTTT. As protein: CASSPASGELFF.

This clone was seen just once. The chain joins TRBV11-3 to TRBJ2-7; TRBD2 might be the D (7 bases). V was clipped by 5 bases and J by 3 bases, with 17 bases between them. Germline V gives CDR1 SGHNT, CDR2 YENEEA. This CDR3 has 15 residues. CDR3 sequence reads: CASSRGGDFGYEQYF. In nucleotides, the CDR3 is TGTGCCAGCAGCCGAGGGGGGGATTTCGGCTACGAGCAGTACTTC.

The V call is TRBV28, the J call TRBJ1-3; 8 nucleotides line up with TRBD1. Germline V gene lookup returns CDR1 MDHEN and CDR2 SYDVKM. V trimming: 3 bases; J trimming: 3 bases; junction bases outside the gene matches: 10. The CDR3 is 17 amino acids. CDR3 residues: CASSLVRGRQLGNTIYF. CDR3 nucleotide sequence: TGTGCCAGCAGTTTGGTCAGGGGGCGGCAGCTTGGAAACACCATATATTTT.

This chain connects TRBV5-1 to TRBJ2-2, with TRBD2 matching 10 bases. The J segment lost 5 bases and the V segment lost 0 bases, leaving 7 bases of the junction unmatched. The CDR3 totals 17 residues. CDR1 and CDR2 (germline): SGHRS, YFSETQ. The CDR3 reads CASSLASGTSATGELFF. The CDR3 nucleotides are TGCGCCAGCAGCTTGGCCTCTGGGACTAGCGCTACCGGGGAGCTGTTTTTT. Combining the CDR3 with reference TRBV5-1 and TRBJ2-2 gives the whole variable domain KAGVTQTPRYLIKTRGQQVTLSCSPISGHRSVSWYQQTPGQGLQFLFEYFSETQRNKGNFPGRFSGRQFSNSRSEMNVSTLELGDSALYLCASSLASGTSATGELFFGEGSRLTVL.

V is TRBV29-1 and J is TRBJ2-1; 9 positions agree with TRBD2. Germline assignment: CDR1 SQVTM and CDR2 ANQGSEA. After removal of 8 bases from V and 0 bases from J, the junction contained 11 bases not matched to a gene. CDR3 length: 16 residues. The CDR3 coding sequence is TGCAGCACGACCAGCGGGGGGACCTTCTCCTACAATGAGCAGTTCTTC. It is translated as CSTTSGGTFSYNEQFF.

V and J are TRBV19 and TRBJ1-1; no reliable D call. The CDR3 contains 14 residues. Germline lookup yields CDR1 LNHDA and CDR2 SQIVND (reference sequence). V shed 6 bases and J shed 1 base, with 12 bases lying between them. The chain's CDR3 is CASRSGWTNTEAFF. The CDR3, as DNA: TGTGCCAGTAGGTCCGGGTGGACGAACACTGAAGCTTTCTTT. Together with reference TRBV19 and TRBJ1-1, the CDR3 gives the full variable domain: DGGITQSPKYLFRKEGQNVTLSCEQNLNHDAMYWYRQDPGQGLRLIYYSQIVNDFQKGDIAEGYSVSREKKESFPLTVTSAQKNPTAFYLCASRSGWTNTEAFFGQGTRLTVV.

The chain employs TRBV7-2 and TRBJ1-2; 7 bases line up with TRBD1. The length of the CDR3 is 15 residues. J gave up 0 bases and V 5 bases, and 6 bases lay outside the gene matches. The germline gives CDR1 SGHTA, CDR2 FQGNSA. CDR3 bases: TGTGCCAGCAGCCCTACGACAGGGACTAACTATGGCTACACCTTC. Protein: CASSPTTGTNYGYTF.

This chain joins TRBV5-1 and TRBJ2-2; tentatively, D is TRBD1 or TRBD2 (5 bases each). CDR1 and CDR2 from the germline V gene are SGHRS and YFSETQ. The CDR3 runs 14 residues. V lost 4 bases, J lost 6 bases, and 13 bases lay in between. Written as DNA, the CDR3 is TGCGCCAGCAGCCCGGGACCGACCGCCGGGGAGCTGTTTTTT. Translating it yields CASSPGPTAGELFF.

This chain uses TRBV6-1 with TRBJ2-1, with TRBD2 identical over 9 bases. Trimming cost V 7 bases and J 6 bases; bases outside gene matches: 7. The CDR3 spans 14 residues. Germline V gives CDR1 MNHNS, CDR2 SASEGT. The CDR3 nucleotides read TGTGCCAGCACCGCTAGCGGGAAGCGCAATGAGCAGTTCTTC. The encoded protein is CASTASGKRNEQFF.

V and J are TRBV29-1 and TRBJ1-4; 7 bases map to TRBD1. CDR1 and CDR2 (germline): SQVTM, ANQGSEA. The length of the CDR3 is 15 residues. Trimming at V came to 7 bases and at J to 7 bases, leaving 15 bases not matched to a gene. This CDR3 reads CSARGTDAGGEKLFF. CDR3 in DNA: TGCAGCGCCCGCGGGACAGATGCTGGTGGTGAAAAACTGTTTTTT.

J is TRBJ2-7 and V is TRBV10-3; 10 nucleotides match TRBD1. Germline values: CDR1 ENHRY, CDR2 SYGVKD. CDR3 length: 14 amino acids. The V segment lost 6 bases and the J segment 3 bases; nucleotides outside the gene matches: 5. This CDR3 reads CAIRTGTGDYEQYF. The CDR3 DNA follows: TGTGCCATCAGGACCGGGACAGGGGACTACGAGCAGTACTTC.

The chain combines TRBV6-5 with TRBJ2-1; TRBD2 aligns across 11 bases. V was clipped by 3 bases and J by 7 bases; unmatched bases: 5. Germline V lookup: CDR1 MNHEY, CDR2 SVGAGI. The CDR3 totals 15 residues. CDR3: CASSYLAGGRNEQFF. Here the CDR3 DNA reads TGTGCCAGCAGTTATCTAGCGGGAGGAAGGAATGAGCAGTTCTTC.

This clone was picked up a small number of times. The CDR3 loop is CASSLPGRANTEAFF. CDR3 nucleotide sequence: TGTGCCAGCAGCTTACCGGGACGGGCGAACACTGAAGCTTTCTTT. The chain is built from TRBV11-1 and TRBJ1-1, with D tentatively TRBD1 (5 bases). Germline-derived CDR1 and CDR2 are SGHAT and FQDESV (reference sequence). V was clipped by 2 bases and J by 1 base, with 11 bases between them. The CDR3 has 15 residues. The variable domain in full, completed from reference TRBV11-1 and TRBJ1-1, reads EAEVAQSPRYKITEKSQAVAFWCDPISGHATLYWYRQILGQGPELLVQFQDESVVDDSQLPKDRFSAERLKGVDSTLKIQPAELGDSAMYLCASSLPGRANTEAFFGQGTRLTVV.

The rearrangement joins TRBV5-4 to TRBJ1-2; 7 bases are shared with TRBD1. The V and J ends lost 3 bases and 5 bases, in that order; junction bases with no gene match: 13. The germline CDR1 and CDR2 sequences are SGHNT and YYREEE (reference sequence). This CDR3 has 16 residues. For the CDR3, the DNA is TGTGCCAGCAGCTCTCCGGCCCGGGACAGCCAGTATGGCTACACCTTC. Encoded protein: CASSSPARDSQYGYTF.

The chain combines TRBV2 with TRBJ2-1; tentatively, D is TRBD1 or TRBD2 (5 bases each). The CDR3 has 12 amino acids. Trimming cost V 4 bases and J 5 bases, with 6 bases left between them. The germline gives CDR1 SNHLY, CDR2 FYNNEI. The CDR3 loop is CASSGDDNEQFF. CDR3 in DNA: TGTGCCAGCAGTGGGGACGACAATGAGCAGTTCTTC.

A word on this clone: Additional DNA sequences in this sample encode the identical CDR3. The chain links TRBV6-1 to TRBJ2-7; the D is unclear. Germline V gene data show CDR1 as MNHNS and CDR2 as SASEGT. Trimming pared 0 bases from V and 0 bases from J, leaving 6 bases between. The CDR3 has 14 residues. For the CDR3, the DNA is TGTGCCAGCAGTGAAGCGGGCCTCTCCTACGAGCAGTACTTC. This gives the protein CASSEAGLSYEQYF.

This chain uses TRBV4-1 with TRBJ2-3, with 8 bases matching TRBD1. This CDR3 is built from 15 residues. After removal of 4 bases from V and 4 bases from J, the junction contained 7 bases not matched to a gene. The germline CDR1 and CDR2 sequences are MGHRA and YSYEKL. This CDR3 reads CASSPRTGWADTQYF. The CDR3 nucleotides read TGCGCCAGCAGCCCTCGGACAGGGTGGGCAGATACGCAGTATTTT.

The genes are TRBV28 and TRBJ2-1; tentatively, D is TRBD1 (5 bases). Germline lookup yields CDR1 MDHEN and CDR2 SYDVKM. V lost 4 bases and J 6 bases, leaving 16 bases between the germline ends. The CDR3 covers 15 residues. The DNA of the CDR3 is TGTGCCAGCAGTTCGCTGGTAGGAACAGGCAATGAGCAGTTCTTC. This gives the protein CASSSLVGTGNEQFF.

This chain links TRBV30 with TRBJ1-2; tentative D call: TRBD1 (5 bases). Between the trimmed V and J ends, which lost 0 bases and 14 bases, there was a span of 22 bases. From germline, CDR1 is GTSNPN and CDR2 SVGIG (reference sequence). This CDR3 comprises 14 residues. In DNA form, the CDR3 reads TGTGCCTGGAGTGTACATCTGGGCAGGGAGGGTAGGACCTTC. Translated, it gives CAWSVHLGREGRTF.

This rearrangement joins TRBV11-2 to TRBJ2-3; TRBD2 matches 10 bases. The junction had 11 bases not matched to a gene; V was cut back by 3 bases and J by 11 bases. The CDR3 extends over 15 amino acids. In germline, CDR1 is SGHAT, CDR2 FQNNGV. CDR3 protein: CASSLGEREGQGQYF. CDR3 nucleotide sequence: TGTGCCAGCAGCTTGGGTGAGCGGGAGGGCCAAGGGCAGTATTTT.